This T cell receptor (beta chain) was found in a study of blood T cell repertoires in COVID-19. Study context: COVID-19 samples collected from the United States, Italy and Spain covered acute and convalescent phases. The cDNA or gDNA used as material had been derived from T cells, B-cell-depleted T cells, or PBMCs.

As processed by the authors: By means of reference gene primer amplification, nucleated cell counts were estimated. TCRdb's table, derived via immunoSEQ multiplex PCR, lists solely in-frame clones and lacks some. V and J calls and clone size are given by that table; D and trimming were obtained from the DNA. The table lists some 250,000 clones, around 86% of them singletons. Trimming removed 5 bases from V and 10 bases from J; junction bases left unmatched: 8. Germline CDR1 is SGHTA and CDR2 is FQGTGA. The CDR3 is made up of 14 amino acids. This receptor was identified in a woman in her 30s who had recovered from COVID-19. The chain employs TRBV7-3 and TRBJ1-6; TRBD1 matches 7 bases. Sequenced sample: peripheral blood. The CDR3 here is CASSVRQGVSPLHF. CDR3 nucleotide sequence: TGTGCCAGCAGCGTAAGACAGGGAGTCTCACCCCTCCACTTT.